This T cell receptor beta chain was sequenced for a study of T-cell memory formation after mild COVID-19. There are 19 residues in the CDR3. V was trimmed by 0 bases and J by 0 bases, leaving 21 bases between them. Germline V gene sequence: CDR1 SGHVS, CDR2 FQNEAQ. This clonotype occurred once. Its cognate antigen is unknown. TCRalpha and TCRbeta libraries used 5'RACE with constant-segment primers and UMIs. Using its own MiXCR run on the 5' RACE reads, TCRdb lists one record per CDR3 protein. The table shows approximately 410,000 distinct CDR3 sequences, with about a quarter occurring only once. Study outcomes and limitations: Cross-reactive memory apparently joined, as some responding clones appeared in pre-infection memory. Specificity for SARS-CoV-2 was not confirmed among the second-wave clones peaking on day 37. Contracting CD4+ clones were located mainly in CM and EM, and CD8+ clones in EMRA.

The chain has TRBV7-8 and TRBJ2-7, with D possibly matching TRBD2 (6 bases). Material: PBMCs or a T cell subset sorted from them (not recorded which). This receptor was taken from an adult woman who had mild COVID-19 (a few samples of this study predate the infection). Cell type and time point are not known. As DNA, the CDR3 is TGTGCCAGCAGCTTAGCCAGGTCACGGGGGTACCGAAGCTCCTACGAGCAGTACTTC. It translates to CASSLARSRGYRSSYEQYF.